Each of the 5 T cell receptor beta chains below was sequenced from the same sample in a study of cytomegalovirus exposure and HLA in healthy donors. Both 60 Vbeta primers and 13 Jbeta primers went into the PCR. Sequencing used immunoSEQ multiplex PCR; TCRdb keeps in-frame clones, though not all of them. The sample lists around 150,000 clones; about two thirds were seen once. Sequenced: PBMCs. Receptor source: a woman between 40 and 55 years old in good health and CMV-seronegative.

This clone occurred a few times. The CDR3 loop is CASSVDISTNEKLFF. The DNA of the CDR3 is TGTGCCAGCAGTGTGGACATCTCAACTAATGAAAAACTGTTTTTT. The chain carries TRBV9 and TRBJ1-4; D possibly corresponds to TRBD1 (5 bases). This CDR3 comprises 15 residues. Trimming removed 5 bases from V and 0 bases from J, with 11 bases in between. Per germline, CDR1 SGDLS and CDR2 YYNGEE. The variable domain in full, completed from reference TRBV9 and TRBJ1-4, reads DSGVTQTPKHLITATGQRVTLRCSPRSGDLSVYWYQQSLDQGLQFLIQYYNGEERAKGNILERFSAQQFPDLHSELNLSSLELGDSALYFCASSVDISTNEKLFFGSGTQLSVL.

This chain connects TRBV9 to TRBJ2-7; 7 positions agree with TRBD2. The V segment lost 0 bases and the J segment 7 bases; nucleotides outside the gene matches: 4. CDR1 and CDR2 (germline): SGDLS, YYNGEE. The CDR3 length is 13 residues. CDR3 protein: CASSVGEGWEQYF. In DNA, the CDR3 is TGTGCCAGCAGCGTAGGGGAGGGGTGGGAGCAGTACTTC.

This clone appeared a few times. This chain uses TRBV6-1 with TRBJ2-1; possible D gene TRBD2, 5 bases. The CDR3 covers 14 residues. Deletions cut 1 base from V and 5 bases from J, with 9 bases between. Germline V CDR1 and CDR2: MNHNS, SASEGT. Written as DNA, the CDR3 is TGTGCCAGCAGTGAAGTTGGACTGAACAATGAGCAGTTCTTC. Protein sequence: CASSEVGLNNEQFF.

This clone was seen just once. This sequence joins TRBV6-5 and TRBJ2-5; possibly TRBD1 for D (5 bases). The V gene's germline CDR1 is MNHEY and CDR2 SVGAGI. The CDR3 consists of 15 residues. V was clipped by 2 bases and J by 5 bases, with 15 bases between them. The CDR3 sequence: CASSYERGSGETQYF. The CDR3 DNA reads as TGTGCCAGCAGTTACGAAAGGGGCTCCGGGGAGACCCAGTACTTC.

The chain combines TRBV18 with TRBJ2-1; perhaps TRBD2 as D (6 bases). Germline CDR1 and CDR2: KGHSH and LQKENI. CDR3 size: 14 residues. Between the trimmed V and J ends, which lost 6 bases and 5 bases, there was a span of 14 bases. In nucleotides, the CDR3 is TGTGCCAGCTCCGAGGGGCGGGGCAACAATGAGCAGTTCTTC. It yields the protein CASSEGRGNNEQFF.